This TCR beta chain was sequenced for a study of tumor-infiltrating lymphocytes in primary liver carcinoma. Comments on this clonotype: An end of the junction differs from the germline gene, which may be a read error.

The source material, roughly 18-33 mg of unsorted bulk tissue, was used to co-extract RNA and DNA. The input was 500 ng total RNA; TCR beta cDNA was made from it with a constant-region primer. Three nested multiplex PCR rounds, a slightly modified ARM-PCR method, built the TCR beta libraries. TCRdb re-called the multiplex PCR reads with MiXCR, one entry per CDR3 protein. The table shows more than 30,000 distinct CDR3 sequences, with about 79% occurring only once. This clonotype was sampled from a man between 40 and 49 years old with primary liver carcinoma and hepatitis B virus infection. Sequencing used liver tumor tissue from sampling region 5. Subset reported: tumor region T5, tumor centre.

CDR3 loop: CASSLELLAGMVEQFF. CDR3 bases: TGTGCCAGCAGCTTAGAGCTCCTAGCGGGAATGGTTGAGCAGTTCTTT. The rearrangement links TRBV11-2 to TRBJ2-1, with 9 positions matching TRBD2. The CDR3 sequence is 16 residues long. CDR1 and CDR2 (germline): SGHAT, FQNNGV.